The T cell receptor (beta chain) under discussion was sequenced for a study of graft-versus-host responses after intestinal transplantation. On the study more broadly: Following induction with anti-thymocyte globulin, all recipients were given tacrolimus and steroids for two to three years. Study-level results: Peak levels of circulating GvH clones tracked with early post-transplant HvG declines. Across patients carrying graft-donor T cell macrochimerism, allografts held high graft-versus-host to host-versus-graft clonal ratios.

CDR3 size: 13 residues. Germline V gives CDR1 GTSNPN, CDR2 SVGIG (reference sequence). Trimming stripped 1 base from V and 5 bases from J, with 11 bases between. On this clone: Antigen: not known.

Some clones are missing from TCRdb's copy, which holds only in-frame ones; the method was immunoSEQ multiplex PCR. This table holds 80,000 to 100,000 clones, 80% to 95% found once. The gene calls are TRBV30 and TRBJ1-1; the D is unclear. The sequence was collected from a human donor who received an intestinal transplant. Sequenced here: unstimulated CD4+ T cells sorted from spleen or lymph node cells, sampled before intestinal transplant. The CDR3 reads CAWSGRPGTEAFF. For the CDR3, the DNA is TGTGCCTGGAGTGGCCGCCCCGGGACTGAAGCTTTCTTT.